Presented here are 13 T cell receptor beta chains from one specimen sequenced in a study of blood T cell repertoires in COVID-19. Some clones are missing from TCRdb's copy, which holds only in-frame ones; the method was immunoSEQ multiplex PCR. Found here are 80,000 to 90,000 clones, around nine tenths of them singletons; the top ten hold approximately 5.9%. The specimen was peripheral blood. These receptors were collected from a man between 60 and 70 years old with acute or convalescent COVID-19.

This chain links TRBV19 with TRBJ1-2; unclear D gene. Germline CDR1 and CDR2: LNHDA and SQIVND (reference sequence). The V end lost 5 bases, the J end lost 0 bases, and 10 bases lay between the germline ends. This CDR3 region has 14 residues. This chain's CDR3 is CASSRSLANYGYTF. The DNA for the CDR3 is TGTGCCAGTAGTCGTTCCCTAGCTAACTATGGCTACACCTTC.

This clone was observed once. V usage is TRBV6-6 and J usage is TRBJ2-7; 8 nucleotides agree with TRBD2. Germline V gene data show CDR1 as MNHNY and CDR2 as SVGAGI (reference sequence). The junction had 1 base not matched to a gene; V was cut back by 3 bases and J by 3 bases. The CDR3 length is 13 residues. The CDR3 nucleotides read TGTGCCAGCAGTTATGCGGGGGGCTACGAGCAGTACTTC. This gives the protein CASSYAGGYEQYF.

The chain joins TRBV12-3 or TRBV12-4 to TRBJ1-2; 8 nucleotides agree with TRBD1. This CDR3 spans 13 amino acids. V shed 4 bases, J shed 4 bases, and the junction held 2 bases outside the gene matches. CDR3 nucleotides: TGTGCCAGCAGTTACGACAGGGGCTATGGCTACACCTTC. Translation gives CASSYDRGYGYTF.

J is TRBJ2-5 and V is TRBV30; TRBD2 matches 11 bases. Germline V lookup: CDR1 GTSNPN, CDR2 SVGIG (reference sequence). V dropped 2 bases and J dropped 4; count of bases not matched to a gene: 9. This CDR3 has 16 amino acids. As DNA, the CDR3 is TGTGCCTGGAGTCGTGGGCTAGCGGGGGGAAGAGAGACCCAGTACTTC. This gives the protein CAWSRGLAGGRETQYF.

This clone was picked up a small number of times. The genes are TRBV10-3 and TRBJ1-6; D is perhaps TRBD1 (5 bases). Trimming cost V 6 bases and J 6 bases, with 15 bases left between them. CDR3 length: 15 amino acids. Germline CDR1 is ENHRY and CDR2 is SYGVKD. The CDR3 loop reads CAIRDRGEGNSPLHF. CDR3 nucleotides: TGTGCCATCAGGGACCGAGGGGAGGGTAATTCACCCCTCCACTTT.

Written as DNA, the CDR3 is TGTGCCAGCAGTGAATTGAGGAATCCCAATTCACCCCTCCACTTT. Translation: CASSELRNPNSPLHF. The chain uses TRBV6-1 and TRBJ1-6; D uncertain. Trimming pared 2 bases from V and 7 bases from J, leaving 12 bases between. Germline lookup yields CDR1 MNHNS and CDR2 SASEGT. The CDR3 runs 15 residues.

In its sample, this clone was seen a few times. CDR3 DNA sequence: TGTGCCAGCAGCCCGGCCCCAGGGAACACTGAAGCTTTCTTT. Translation gives CASSPAPGNTEAFF. The chain combines TRBV7-6 with TRBJ1-1; D is uncertain. The CDR3 has 14 amino acids. The ends were cut back, 5 bases at V and 1 base at J, with 11 bases in the middle. Germline V gene lookup returns CDR1 SGHVS and CDR2 FNYEAQ.

The chain uses TRBV28 and TRBJ1-2; 8 bases line up with TRBD1. The CDR3 consists of 15 residues. Germline V gene lookup returns CDR1 MDHEN and CDR2 SYDVKM. V shed 7 bases and J 4 bases; nucleotides not matched to a gene: 11. This chain's CDR3 is CASISSIDRGYGYTF. CDR3 coding DNA: TGTGCCAGCATCTCCAGCATCGACAGGGGCTATGGCTACACCTTC.

The chain couples TRBV10-2 to TRBJ1-5; 8 bases match TRBD1. Trimming took 6 bases from V and 0 from J; bases not matched to a gene: 4. Germline V CDR1 and CDR2: WSHSY, SAAADI. This CDR3 is 15 amino acids long. The CDR3 region has the DNA TGCGCCAGCAGGGACAGGGCTGGTAGCAATCAGCCCCAGCATTTT. Translating it yields CASRDRAGSNQPQHF.

This clone came up once. This chain connects TRBV4-3 to TRBJ1-4; possibly TRBD1 for D (5 bases). The CDR3 contains 15 residues. Germline V gives CDR1 LGHNA, CDR2 YSLEER. V shed 1 base and J shed 5 bases, with 11 bases lying between them. The CDR3 nucleotides are TGCGCCAGCAGCCAAGTTTGGCAGGGAAATGAAAAACTGTTTTTT. Translated: CASSQVWQGNEKLFF.

This clone has a single count. The chain links TRBV3-1 (or the pseudogene TRBV3-2) to TRBJ1-3, with a weak D call TRBD1 (6 bases). V was pared by 4 bases and J by 5 bases, with 15 bases between. There are 15 residues in the CDR3. The germline V gene encodes CDR1 LGHDT and CDR2 YNNKEL (reference sequence). The CDR3 DNA sequence: TGTGCCAGCAGCCCCGTGGCAGGGGCAAGAAACACCATATATTTT. This sequence encodes CASSPVAGARNTIYF.

The chain has TRBV6-4 and TRBJ2-7; D is perhaps TRBD1 (6 bases). With 3 bases removed from V and 4 bases from J, the gap between germline ends came to 10 bases. There are 13 residues in the CDR3. The germline CDR1 and CDR2 sequences are MRHNA and SNTAGT. CDR3 bases: TGTGCCAGCAGTGAGAACAGGGCGTACGAGCAGTACTTC. Translated, it gives CASSENRAYEQYF.

The CDR3 loop reads CATSDPGTGGSYEQYF. The CDR3 DNA sequence: TGTGCCACCAGTGATCCCGGGACAGGGGGCTCCTACGAGCAGTACTTC. The gene calls are TRBV24-1 and TRBJ2-7; TRBD1 agrees at 11 bases. Germline V gives CDR1 KGHDR, CDR2 SFDVKD. Trimming took 3 bases from V and 0 from J; bases not matched to a gene: 3. The CDR3 has 16 amino acids.